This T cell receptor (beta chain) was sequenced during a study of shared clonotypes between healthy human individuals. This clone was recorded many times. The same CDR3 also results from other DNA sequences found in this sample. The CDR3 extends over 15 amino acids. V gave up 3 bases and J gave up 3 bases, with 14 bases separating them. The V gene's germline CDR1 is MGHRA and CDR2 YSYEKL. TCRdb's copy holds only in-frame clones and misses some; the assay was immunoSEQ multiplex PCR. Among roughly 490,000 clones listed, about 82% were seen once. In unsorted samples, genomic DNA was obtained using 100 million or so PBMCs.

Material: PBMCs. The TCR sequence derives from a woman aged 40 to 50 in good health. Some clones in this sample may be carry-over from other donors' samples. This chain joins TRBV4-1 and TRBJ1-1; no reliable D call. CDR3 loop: CASSQGSGGYTEAFF. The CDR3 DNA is TGCGCCAGCAGCCAGGGCTCGGGTGGGTACACTGAAGCTTTCTTT.